Presented here are 21 T cell receptor beta chains from one specimen sequenced in a study of cytomegalovirus exposure and HLA in healthy donors. The method was immunoSEQ multiplex PCR; TCRdb's version includes in-frame clones alone and lacks a portion of them. Found here are about 130,000 clones, approximately 91% of them singletons; the top ten hold approximately 1.3%. Source material: PBMCs. Receptor source: a man aged 25 to 40 in good health and CMV-seronegative.

As DNA, the CDR3 is TGTGCCAGCAGTTCCGACTCCGCGGGGGGCAATCAGCCCCAGCATTTT. Its protein is CASSSDSAGGNQPQHF. This chain connects TRBV6-6 to TRBJ1-5; maybe TRBD1 (5 bases). V lost 4 bases, J lost 2 bases, and 15 bases lay in between. CDR3 length: 16 amino acids. Germline V gives CDR1 MNHNY, CDR2 SVGAGI (reference sequence).

The V and J genes are TRBV5-1 and TRBJ2-5, with 9 bases fitting TRBD2. Trimming took 3 bases from V and 4 from J; bases not matched to a gene: 4. The CDR3 sequence is 14 residues long. The germline gives CDR1 SGHRS, CDR2 YFSETQ. CDR3: CASSSRTSAETQYF. DNA for the CDR3: TGCGCCAGCAGCTCGAGGACTAGCGCAGAGACCCAGTACTTC.

The V and J genes are TRBV19 and TRBJ1-2; 8 positions agree with TRBD1. Unmatched junction bases numbered 8, after V lost 6 bases and J lost 5 bases. The CDR3 consists of 14 residues. Germline V gives CDR1 LNHDA, CDR2 SQIVND (reference sequence). CDR3 DNA sequence: TGTGCCAGTAGCAGCGGGACAGGTCCTTATGGCTACACCTTC. Translating gives CASSSGTGPYGYTF.

V usage is TRBV19 and J usage is TRBJ2-1; D is possibly TRBD2 (6 bases). This CDR3 has 14 residues. CDR1 is LNHDA and CDR2 is SQIVND in the germline V gene (reference sequence). Trimming cost V 7 bases and J 7 bases, with 17 bases left between them. The CDR3, as DNA: TGTGCCAGTACAACGGTCGGGAGTTCTAATGAGCAGTTCTTC. It is translated as CASTTVGSSNEQFF.

The J gene is TRBJ2-3, the V gene TRBV9; no clear D gene. Germline-derived CDR1 and CDR2 are SGDLS and YYNGEE. The CDR3 spans 13 residues. V dropped 8 bases and J dropped 1 base, with 11 bases sitting between them. In DNA form, the CDR3 reads TGTGCCAGTTCCTTGTATGGCACAGATACGCAGTATTTT. Amino acids: CASSLYGTDTQYF.

V and J are TRBV5-4 and TRBJ1-2, with D possibly matching TRBD1 (5 bases). V was shortened by 0 bases and J by 6 bases, with 15 bases between the two germline ends. The CDR3 has 15 amino acids. Germline CDR1 SGHNT, CDR2 YYREEE (reference sequence). CDR3 bases: TGTGCCAGCAGCTTGGTAGGGTCAGGGTTCGATGGCTACACCTTC. It specifies CASSLVGSGFDGYTF.

The chain is built from TRBV7-7 and TRBJ2-1; 7 nucleotides align to TRBD2. Germline CDR1 and CDR2: SSHAT and FNYEAQ (reference sequence). There are 14 residues in the CDR3. J was trimmed by 4 bases and V by 4 bases; bases with no gene match: 4. The CDR3 DNA reads TGTGCCAGCAGCTCCGAGGGAGGGTACAATGAGCAGTTCTTC. Protein sequence: CASSSEGGYNEQFF.

J is TRBJ2-7 and V is TRBV5-5; 8 bases map to TRBD1. CDR1 and CDR2 from the germline V gene are SGHKS and YYEKEE (reference sequence). The V gene end was trimmed by 4 bases and the J gene end by 5 bases; junction bases not matched to a gene: 2. This CDR3 region has 12 residues. CDR3 amino acids: CASSLQGDEQYF. For the CDR3, the DNA is TGTGCCAGCAGCCTACAGGGGGACGAGCAGTACTTC.

The chain links TRBV6-5 to TRBJ1-2, with D tentatively TRBD1 (6 bases). V was pared by 3 bases and J by 6 bases, with 14 bases between. The germline gives CDR1 MNHEY, CDR2 SVGAGI. CDR3 size: 14 residues. The CDR3 protein is CASSYSGVEDGYTF. As DNA, the CDR3 is TGTGCCAGCAGTTATTCAGGGGTCGAAGATGGCTACACCTTC.

The V and J genes are TRBV18 and TRBJ2-7; D is ambiguous. Germline V gene lookup returns CDR1 KGHSH and CDR2 LQKENI. CDR3 length equals 12 residues. V was pared by 6 bases and J by 6 bases, with 12 bases between. For the CDR3, the DNA is TGTGCCAGCTCCCTAACCCAACGCGAGCAGTACTTC. This codes for CASSLTQREQYF. Full variable domain (outside the CDR3, taken from reference TRBV18 and TRBJ2-7): NAGVMQNPRHLVRRRGQEARLRCSPMKGHSHVYWYRQLPEEGLKFMVYLQKENIIDESGMPKERFSAEFPKEGPSILRIQQVVRGDSAAYFCASSLTQREQYFGPGTRLTVT.

The chain links TRBV7-3 to TRBJ2-3; 7 positions agree with TRBD2. Unmatched junction bases numbered 8, after V lost 5 bases and J lost 3 bases. The CDR3 is 15 residues long. Germline V gene data show CDR1 as SGHTA and CDR2 as FQGTGA. CDR3 amino acids: CASSMGGIRTDTQYF. The CDR3 DNA reads TGTGCCAGCAGCATGGGGGGGATCAGGACAGATACGCAGTATTTT. The whole variable domain, remainder taken from reference TRBV7-3 and TRBJ2-3, is GAGVSQTPSNKVTEKGKYVELRCDPISGHTALYWYRQSLGQGPEFLIYFQGTGAADDSGLPNDRFFAVRPEGSVSTLKIQRTERGDSAVYLCASSMGGIRTDTQYFGPGTRLTVL.

The chain uses TRBV2 and TRBJ1-5, with a weak D call TRBD1 (6 bases). The CDR3 sequence is 15 residues long. The germline V and J ends were trimmed by 7 bases and 0 bases, with 13 bases remaining between them. Germline CDR1 is SNHLY and CDR2 is FYNNEI. CDR3 sequence (DNA): TGTGCCAGCAAGGACAGCCTAAATAGCAATCAGCCCCAGCATTTT. It is translated as CASKDSLNSNQPQHF.

Only a few counts were recorded for this clone. The CDR3 bases are TGTGCCAGCACGGGACAGGGTGGGGGGACTGAAGCTTTCTTT. Protein: CASTGQGGGTEAFF. This chain connects TRBV2 to TRBJ1-1; 9 bases are shared with TRBD1. Germline V lookup: CDR1 SNHLY, CDR2 FYNNEI. Trimming removed 7 bases from V and 5 bases from J; junction bases left unmatched: 8. This CDR3 spans 14 amino acids.

CDR3 bases: TGTGCCAGCAGTCCGACAGGGGGCTTGGCTGGAAACACCATATATTTT. The encoded protein is CASSPTGGLAGNTIYF. The chain recombines TRBV27 with TRBJ1-3; 10 nucleotides agree with TRBD1. Germline CDR1 is MNHEY and CDR2 is SMNVEV (reference sequence). CDR3 length: 16 residues. V lost 5 bases and J lost 2; bases outside the gene matches: 6.

The chain links TRBV27 to TRBJ2-1; 14 bases agree with TRBD2. Germline CDR1 MNHEY, CDR2 SMNVEV (reference sequence). The V gene end was trimmed by 6 bases and the J gene end by 6 bases; junction bases not matched to a gene: 10. The CDR3 is 17 amino acids. The CDR3 bases are TGTGCCAGCAGCTTACTGCCGGGACTAGCGGGAGTCAATGAGCAGTTCTTC. Translated, it gives CASSLLPGLAGVNEQFF.

The J gene is TRBJ1-1, the V gene TRBV2; 9 bases agree with TRBD1. The CDR3 length is 13 residues. Germline V gene lookup returns CDR1 SNHLY and CDR2 FYNNEI. The trim removed 7 bases at V and 5 bases at J, leaving 5 bases unmatched. The CDR3 DNA reads TGTGCCAGCACCAACAGGGGGCGAACTGAAGCTTTCTTT. It codes for CASTNRGRTEAFF.

V gene TRBV2 combines with J gene TRBJ2-3; TRBD1 agrees at 9 bases. Germline V gives CDR1 SNHLY, CDR2 FYNNEI. Unmatched junction bases numbered 5, after V lost 0 bases and J lost 4 bases. The CDR3 loop spans 16 amino acids. This CDR3 reads CASSEAGGQGSDTQYF. CDR3 DNA: TGTGCCAGCAGTGAAGCTGGGGGACAGGGATCAGATACGCAGTATTTT.

The chain recombines TRBV14 with TRBJ2-5; D is perhaps TRBD1 (5 bases). V lost 2 bases and J lost 4, with 14 bases in between. The germline gives CDR1 SGHDN, CDR2 FVKESK. The CDR3 consists of 15 residues. The CDR3 sequence is CASSQRQGVRETQYF. For the CDR3, the DNA is TGTGCCAGCAGCCAACGCCAGGGCGTCAGAGAGACCCAGTACTTC.

This clone came up once. Within the sample, other DNA sequences also encode this same CDR3. The gene calls are TRBV18 and TRBJ2-7, with 7 nucleotides matching TRBD2. Germline assignment: CDR1 KGHSH and CDR2 LQKENI. The CDR3 has 14 amino acids. V trimming: 2 bases; J trimming: 0 bases; junction bases outside the gene matches: 1. The CDR3 DNA is TGTGCCAGCTCACCAAGCGGGGACTCCTACGAGCAGTACTTC. This gives the protein CASSPSGDSYEQYF.

The chain has TRBV6-1 and TRBJ2-7; TRBD2 matches 7 bases. In germline, CDR1 is MNHNS, CDR2 SASEGT. The CDR3 has 14 amino acids. Trimming at V came to 7 bases and at J to 2 bases, leaving 8 bases not matched to a gene. CDR3 loop: CASNRLALTYEQYF. In DNA form, the CDR3 reads TGTGCCAGCAATCGACTAGCTCTCACCTACGAGCAGTACTTC.

This rearrangement joins TRBV7-3 to TRBJ2-3; D might be TRBD2 (6 bases). The CDR3 extends over 13 amino acids. V lost 4 bases and J lost 4, with 9 bases in between. CDR1 and CDR2 (germline): SGHTA, FQGTGA. DNA for the CDR3: TGTGCCAGCAGCTGGAGGGGAGCAGATACGCAGTATTTT. The encoded protein is CASSWRGADTQYF.